The 24 T cell receptor beta chains reported below all come from one sample, sequenced in a study of cytomegalovirus exposure and HLA in healthy donors. The PCR used 60 Vbeta and 13 Jbeta primers. Data came from immunoSEQ multiplex PCR; TCRdb stores just in-frame clones and leaves some out. The table lists more than 100,000 clones. Material: PBMCs. All receptors derive from a man between 18 and 35 years old in good health and CMV-seronegative.

The chain links TRBV7-9 to TRBJ2-7; D call uncertain. Germline-derived CDR1 and CDR2 are SEHNR and FQNEAQ (reference sequence). The germline V and J ends were trimmed by 5 bases and 0 bases, with 17 bases remaining between them. CDR3 length equals 16 residues. CDR3 residues: CASSPPPRFGSYEQYF. DNA of the CDR3: TGTGCCAGCAGCCCACCCCCGAGATTCGGCTCCTACGAGCAGTACTTC.

This chain joins TRBV28 and TRBJ2-3; D possibly corresponds to TRBD2 (5 bases). This CDR3 comprises 12 residues. The V gene's germline CDR1 is MDHEN and CDR2 SYDVKM. Trimming stripped 3 bases from V and 9 bases from J, with 10 bases between. CDR3 protein: CASSFLGNTQYF. CDR3 sequence (DNA): TGTGCCAGCAGTTTTCTCGGGAACACGCAGTATTTT.

This chain links TRBV5-5 with TRBJ1-2; 7 nucleotides agree with TRBD1. CDR3 length equals 14 residues. Germline V lookup: CDR1 SGHKS, CDR2 YYEKEE (reference sequence). V trimming: 6 bases; J trimming: 3 bases; junction bases outside the gene matches: 8. The chain's CDR3 is CASTPTGTDYGYTF. As DNA, the CDR3 is TGTGCCAGCACCCCCACCGGGACAGACTATGGCTACACCTTC. The whole variable domain, remainder taken from reference TRBV5-5 and TRBJ1-2, is DAGVTQSPTHLIKTRGQQVTLRCSPISGHKSVSWYQQVLGQGPQFIFQYYEKEERGRGNFPDRFSARQFPNYSSELNVNALLLGDSALYLCASTPTGTDYGYTFGSGTRLTVV.

CDR3 region: CASSSYGLGLTYEQYF. CDR3 DNA sequence: TGCGCCAGCAGCTCCTACGGGCTAGGACTGACATACGAGCAGTACTTC. This chain uses TRBV5-1 with TRBJ2-7, with a tentative D call TRBD2 (5 bases). CDR1 is SGHRS, CDR2 YFSETQ, per germline. V lost 3 bases and J lost 4, with 20 bases in between. The length of the CDR3 is 16 residues.

V usage is TRBV5-5 and J usage is TRBJ1-1; TRBD1 is a possible D gene (6 bases). CDR1 and CDR2 from the germline V gene are SGHKS and YYEKEE (reference sequence). With 0 bases removed from V and 6 bases from J, the gap between germline ends came to 12 bases. This CDR3 is built from 14 residues. The CDR3 DNA follows: TGTGCCAGCAGCTTGGGGGGGGGCGTCCCTGAAGCTTTCTTT. Translating it yields CASSLGGGVPEAFF.

This chain links TRBV28 with TRBJ1-3; maybe TRBD1 (5 bases). The germline V gene has CDR1 MDHEN and CDR2 SYDVKM. CDR3 length: 14 amino acids. V was cut by 5 bases and J by 4 bases, with 12 bases left in between. The CDR3 loop is CASSPGGNGNTIYF. The CDR3 DNA is TGTGCCAGCAGTCCTGGGGGGAACGGAAACACCATATATTTT.

The chain uses TRBV15 and TRBJ2-7; 8 nucleotides align to TRBD2. This CDR3 has 16 residues. The V segment lost 0 bases and the J segment 4 bases; nucleotides outside the gene matches: 8. The germline CDR1 and CDR2 sequences are LNHNV and YYDKDF (reference sequence). CDR3 sequence: CATSREASGLKYEQYF. CDR3 nucleotides: TGTGCCACCAGCAGAGAGGCTAGCGGGCTCAAGTACGAGCAGTACTTC.

This rearrangement joins TRBV19 to TRBJ1-5; 8 bases are a match to TRBD1. Germline V lookup: CDR1 LNHDA, CDR2 SQIVND (reference sequence). The CDR3 sequence is 13 residues long. The V and J ends lost 8 bases and 7 bases, in that order; junction bases with no gene match: 7. CDR3 sequence: CASSRTGPQPQHF. CDR3 coding DNA: TGTGCCAGTTCGAGGACAGGGCCGCAGCCCCAGCATTTT.

This rearrangement joins TRBV5-6 to TRBJ1-2, with 7 bases matching TRBD1. The CDR3 sequence is 17 residues long. The V segment lost 1 base and the J segment 3 bases; nucleotides outside the gene matches: 12. The germline V gene encodes CDR1 SGHDT and CDR2 YYEEEE. As DNA, the CDR3 is TGTGCCAGCAGCTTGTATGACAGGGCCGCCGTCCACTATGGCTACACCTTC. Protein sequence: CASSLYDRAAVHYGYTF.

The chain combines TRBV5-6 with TRBJ1-1; TRBD1 matches at 10 bases. Trimming cost V 3 bases and J 11 bases; bases outside gene matches: 4. The CDR3 has 12 amino acids. Germline CDR1 reads SGHDT; CDR2 reads YYEEEE. The CDR3 DNA is TGTGCCAGCAGCTGGGGACAGGGGCCGGCTTTCTTT. The encoded protein is CASSWGQGPAFF. The complete variable domain, with remaining parts taken from reference TRBV5-6 and TRBJ1-1, reads DAGVTQSPTHLIKTRGQQVTLRCSPKSGHDTVSWYQQALGQGPQFIFQYYEEEERQRGNFPDRFSGHQFPNYSSELNVNALLLGDSALYLCASSWGQGPAFFGQGTRLTVV.

The chain recombines TRBV7-2 with TRBJ1-5; 11 nucleotides agree with TRBD1. V trimming: 4 bases; J trimming: 2 bases; junction bases outside the gene matches: 1. Germline V gives CDR1 SGHTA, CDR2 FQGNSA. The CDR3 length is 15 residues. The DNA of the CDR3 is TGTGCCAGCAGCTCGGGACAGGGGGGCAATCAGCCCCAGCATTTT. This codes for CASSSGQGGNQPQHF.

The DNA of the CDR3 is TGTGCCAGCAGCGAGGCTCCGGGACACCCGAACACTGAAGCTTTCTTT. Encoded protein: CASSEAPGHPNTEAFF. This chain joins TRBV9 and TRBJ1-1, with TRBD1 as a possible D gene (6 bases). Germline V gives CDR1 SGDLS, CDR2 YYNGEE. The V and J ends lost 3 bases and 1 base respectively, with 16 bases between them. The CDR3 contains 16 residues.

The chain links TRBV5-1 to TRBJ2-7; no clear D gene. Germline V gene data show CDR1 as SGHRS and CDR2 as YFSETQ. V was trimmed by 1 base and J by 5 bases, leaving 4 bases between them. The CDR3 has 11 residues. The CDR3 DNA is TGCGCCAGCAGCTTGCGGGACGAGCAGTACTTC. The encoded protein is CASSLRDEQYF.

The chain has TRBV5-1 and TRBJ1-2; no definite D call. Trimming removed 4 bases at V and 2 bases at J, with 18 bases between. The CDR3 extends over 16 amino acids. CDR1 is SGHRS, CDR2 YFSETQ, per germline. The CDR3 sequence is CASSKRDSGWNYGYTF. The CDR3, as DNA: TGCGCCAGCAGCAAGCGTGATTCCGGGTGGAACTATGGCTACACCTTC.

The gene calls are TRBV18 and TRBJ1-1; TRBD1 is a possible D gene (5 bases). Germline loops: CDR1 KGHSH, CDR2 LQKENI. Trimming removed 6 bases from V and 3 bases from J, with 11 bases in between. This CDR3 comprises 13 residues. The CDR3 nucleotides read TGTGCCAGCTCGTGGGGGGGGGACACTGAAGCTTTCTTT. This gives the protein CASSWGGDTEAFF. The complete variable domain, with remaining parts taken from reference TRBV18 and TRBJ1-1, reads NAGVMQNPRHLVRRRGQEARLRCSPMKGHSHVYWYRQLPEEGLKFMVYLQKENIIDESGMPKERFSAEFPKEGPSILRIQQVVRGDSAAYFCASSWGGDTEAFFGQGTRLTVV.

The rearrangement links TRBV5-1 to TRBJ2-2; D is undetermined. Germline CDR1 reads SGHRS; CDR2 reads YFSETQ. The V end lost 4 bases, the J end lost 2 bases, and 18 bases lay between the germline ends. The CDR3 is 17 amino acids. This CDR3 reads CASSHRQTPINTGELFF. The CDR3 region has the DNA TGCGCCAGCAGCCATCGCCAGACACCCATAAACACCGGGGAGCTGTTTTTT.

The chain couples TRBV27 to TRBJ1-6; D gene unclear. V was cut by 1 base and J by 7 bases, with 5 bases left in between. The CDR3 contains 13 residues. In germline, CDR1 is MNHEY, CDR2 SMNVEV (reference sequence). The CDR3 sequence is CASSLYINSPLHF. CDR3 DNA: TGTGCCAGCAGTTTATATATAAATTCACCCCTCCACTTT.

The rearrangement joins TRBV6-5 to TRBJ2-7; 8 bases match TRBD1. The CDR3 has 16 amino acids. The trim removed 0 bases at V and 0 bases at J, leaving 4 bases unmatched. CDR1 is MNHEY, CDR2 SVGAGI, per germline. The CDR3 DNA follows: TGTGCCAGCAGTTACTCTTGGACAGGGAGCTCCTACGAGCAGTACTTC. Residues: CASSYSWTGSSYEQYF.

This chain links TRBV13 with TRBJ2-1; 9 bases fit TRBD1. Germline assignment: CDR1 PRHDT and CDR2 FYEKMQ (reference sequence). The CDR3 totals 13 residues. Trimming removed 4 bases from V and 11 bases from J; junction bases left unmatched: 6. The CDR3 DNA sequence: TGTGCCAGCAGCTCAACAACAGGGGGCAAGCAGTTCTTC. It is translated as CASSSTTGGKQFF. Looking up the rest from reference TRBV13 and TRBJ2-1 gives the full variable domain: AAGVIQSPRHLIKEKRETATLKCYPIPRHDTVYWYQQGPGQDPQFLISFYEKMQSDKGSIPDRFSAQQFSDYHSELNMSSLELGDSALYFCASSSTTGGKQFFGPGTRLTVL.

The chain has TRBV6-5 and TRBJ2-3; 7 positions agree with TRBD1. With V trimmed by 6 bases and J by 0 bases, 6 bases remained unmatched. CDR1 and CDR2 from the germline V gene are MNHEY and SVGAGI. The CDR3 is made up of 15 amino acids. In DNA form, the CDR3 reads TGTGCCAGCAGCCAACAGGGGTCTAGCACAGATACGCAGTATTTT. This gives the protein CASSQQGSSTDTQYF.

The chain combines TRBV19 with TRBJ1-3; TRBD1 is a possible D gene (6 bases). Germline loops: CDR1 LNHDA, CDR2 SQIVND (reference sequence). Trimming left V 8 bases short and J 8 bases short, with 19 bases between. The CDR3 contains 14 residues. CDR3 DNA: TGTGCCAGTTTGGAGGACAGAAGTGCCGACACCATATATTTT. Encoded protein: CASLEDRSADTIYF.

The chain is built from TRBV2 and TRBJ1-1; the D gene is possibly TRBD1 (5 bases). The CDR3 runs to 13 residues. V dropped 6 bases and J dropped 1 base, with 9 bases sitting between them. CDR1 is SNHLY, CDR2 FYNNEI, per germline. The CDR3 sequence is CASRLTANTEAFF. Written as DNA, the CDR3 is TGTGCCAGCAGGTTGACAGCGAACACTGAAGCTTTCTTT.

This sequence joins TRBV6-4 and TRBJ2-3, with 8 bases matching TRBD2. The CDR3 sequence is 12 residues long. V dropped 0 bases and J dropped 12; count of bases not matched to a gene: 2. Germline V gene sequence: CDR1 MRHNA, CDR2 SNTAGT. DNA for the CDR3: TGTGCCAGCAGTGACTCGGGACTAGATCAGTATTTT. Protein product: CASSDSGLDQYF.

The chain is built from TRBV5-1 and TRBJ2-1; tentatively, D is TRBD1 (5 bases). The germline V gene encodes CDR1 SGHRS and CDR2 YFSETQ. V lost 1 base and J lost 4, with 12 bases in between. CDR3 length equals 15 residues. CDR3 protein: CASSLLQTAYNEQFF. CDR3 in DNA: TGCGCCAGCAGCTTGCTGCAGACAGCTTACAATGAGCAGTTCTTC.